This T cell receptor beta chain is drawn from a study of blood T cell repertoires in COVID-19. Study-wide context: Material from acute and convalescent COVID-19 was sourced from the United States, Italy and Spain.

As handled by the study authors: The assay estimated nucleated cells by amplifying reference gene primers. Sequenced by immunoSEQ multiplex PCR; TCRdb stores in-frame clones only, minus some. V and J calls and clone size are copied from that table; D and trimming were computed from the DNA. The table includes around 190,000 clones, about 80% detected once. J lost 4 bases, V lost 0 bases, and 8 bases had no gene match. The CDR3 sequence is 17 residues long. Germline V CDR1 and CDR2: LGHNA, YNFKEQ. The TCR originated in a man aged 55 to 70 with acute or convalescent COVID-19. V usage is TRBV4-2 and J usage is TRBJ2-5; TRBD2 matches 10 bases. Sequenced: peripheral blood. In nucleotides, the CDR3 is TGTGCCAGCAGCCAAGATCATCCAGCGGGAGGGTTAGAGACCCAGTACTTC. It encodes CASSQDHPAGGLETQYF.